A selection of T cell receptor beta chains follows, all from one sample in a study of cytomegalovirus exposure and HLA in healthy donors. Profiling relied on immunoSEQ multiplex PCR, and the TCRdb table lists in-frame clones only, not all of them. The sample shows about 35,000 clones, approximately 76% of them seen only once. Sequencing was carried out using PBMCs. Receptor source: a woman in her thirties in good health and CMV-seropositive. Both conserved end residues are part of each CDR3. The order of the fields is D gene, J gene, V gene, clone size, CDR3 protein, CDR3 DNA. D genes are given only for firm matches. Some rows mark clone size as missing; the rest say once, few, many or name a class of expanded clone.

TRBD1,TRBJ1-4,TRBV7-9,-,CASSTRDRGQTNEKLFF,TGTGCCAGCAGCACCCGGGACAGGGGGCAAACTAATGAAAAACTGTTTTTT
TRBD1,TRBJ1-2,TRBV28,-,CASSLGGSTGGRGYTF,TGTGCCAGCAGTTTAGGGGGCAGTACAGGGGGCCGGGGCTACACCTTC
-,TRBJ2-5,TRBV6-5,-,CASSYSNFQGQETQYF,TGTGCCAGCAGTTACTCGAATTTTCAGGGGCAAGAGACCCAGTACTTC
TRBD1,TRBJ2-5,TRBV29-1,-,CSVDGGTGVRLETQYF,TGCAGCGTTGATGGCGGGACAGGGGTTCGGTTGGAGACCCAGTACTTC
-,TRBJ2-5,TRBV29-1,few,CSVEGRQQETQYF,TGCAGCGTTGAAGGCCGACAGCAAGAGACCCAGTACTTC
TRBD2,TRBJ2-7,TRBV19,-,CASSPSGTSVSSSYEQYF,TGTGCCAGTAGTCCATCCGGGACTAGCGTTTCTAGCTCCTACGAGCAGTACTTC
-,TRBJ1-2,TRBV5-5,-,CASSPTGSGYGYTF,TGTGCCAGCAGTCCCACAGGGTCGGGCTATGGCTACACCTTC
-,TRBJ1-1,TRBV6-1,-,CASSEDVSSVNTEAFF,TGTGCCAGCAGTGAAGACGTATCATCGGTGAACACTGAAGCTTTCTTT
-,TRBJ1-2,TRBV28,few,CASTFAQGINGYTF,TGTGCCAGCACCTTCGCGCAGGGGATTAATGGCTACACCTTC
-,TRBJ1-3,TRBV10-3,-,CAISGYGTGNTIYF,TGTGCCATCAGTGGGTATGGCACTGGAAACACCATATATTTT
-,TRBJ2-3,TRBV28,-,CASSFTNRADTQYF,TGTGCCAGCAGTTTTACCAACAGGGCAGATACGCAGTATTTT
TRBD2,TRBJ2-5,TRBV7-2,-,CASSLGGGASETQYF,TGTGCCAGCAGCTTGGGCGGGGGGGCTTCAGAGACCCAGTACTTC
TRBD2,TRBJ2-1,TRBV28,-,CASRGLSSYNEQFF,TGTGCCAGCAGGGGACTAAGCTCCTACAATGAGCAGTTCTTC
TRBD1,TRBJ1-6,TRBV4-2,-,CASSQDTGQGRNSPLHF,TGTGCCAGCAGCCAAGACACCGGACAGGGGAGGAATTCACCCCTCCACTTT
-,TRBJ1-3,TRBV15,-,CATSRDAGPRTGNTIYF,TGTGCCACCAGCAGAGATGCGGGGCCCCGGACGGGAAACACCATATATTTT
-,TRBJ2-1,TRBV28,-,CASRRGNEQFF,TGTGCCAGCAGAAGAGGCAATGAGCAGTTCTTC
TRBD2,TRBJ2-3,TRBV4-2,-,CASSQEGLASDTQYF,TGTGCCAGCAGCCAAGAGGGACTAGCGTCAGATACGCAGTATTTT
-,TRBJ1-1,TRBV6-6,-,CASSPNSWSTEAFF,TGTGCCAGCAGCCCGAACTCGTGGAGCACTGAAGCTTTCTTT
-,TRBJ1-1,TRBV5-1,-,CASSFNGDTEAFF,TGCGCCAGCAGCTTTAACGGGGACACTGAAGCTTTCTTT
-,TRBJ1-2,TRBV28,-,CASNRGGTNYGYTF,TGTGCCAGCAACCGGGGGGGGACTAACTATGGCTACACCTTC
-,TRBJ2-3,TRBV7-9,-,CASSLDNTDTQYF,TGTGCCAGCAGCTTAGATAACACAGATACGCAGTATTTT
TRBD2,TRBJ2-7,TRBV4-1,-,CASSPVLAGDYEQYF,TGCGCCAGCAGCCCTGTACTAGCGGGGGACTACGAGCAGTACTTC
TRBD1,TRBJ1-1,TRBV2,-,CASSVRDRGYQDTEAFF,TGTGCCAGCAGTGTAAGGGACAGGGGGTACCAGGACACTGAAGCTTTCTTT
TRBD1,TRBJ1-2,TRBV27,once,CASSFRRTGGNWLYGYTF,TGTGCCAGCAGTTTTCGTCGGACAGGGGGCAATTGGCTCTATGGCTACACCTTC
-,TRBJ2-6,TRBV4-1,-,CASSQSEFFSGANVLTF,TGCGCCAGCAGCCAATCGGAGTTCTTCTCTGGGGCCAACGTCCTGACTTTC
TRBD1,TRBJ1-2,TRBV6-1,few,CASSVGGQGIYGYTF,TGTGCCAGCAGTGTTGGGGGACAGGGGATCTATGGCTACACCTTC
-,TRBJ1-1,TRBV6-1,once,CASSPLAGVDTEAFF,TGTGCCAGCAGCCCCTTGGCGGGGGTCGACACTGAAGCTTTCTTT
-,TRBJ1-6,TRBV29-1,-,CSPYRVGGSPLHF,TGCAGCCCCTATAGGGTCGGGGGATCACCCCTCCACTTT
TRBD1,TRBJ1-5,TRBV19,-,CASSRDRAILGPQHF,TGTGCCAGTAGTAGGGACAGGGCGATCCTTGGGCCCCAGCATTTT
-,TRBJ2-2,TRBV19,-,CASSVSTSKWRNTGELFF,TGTGCCAGTAGTGTAAGTACTAGCAAATGGAGAAACACCGGGGAGCTGTTTTTT
-,TRBJ1-6,TRBV6-6,-,CASSYSPVGTGGPLHF,TGTGCCAGCAGTTACTCACCGGTGGGGACGGGAGGACCCCTCCACTTT
TRBD1,TRBJ1-4,TRBV5-6,once,CASSRGDRGLGKLFF,TGTGCCAGCAGCCGAGGCGACAGGGGGCTCGGAAAACTGTTTTTT
TRBD2,TRBJ2-7,TRBV18,-,CASSPAGGVAYEQYF,TGTGCCAGCTCACCCGCGGGGGGGGTTGCCTACGAGCAGTACTTC
-,TRBJ2-7,TRBV11-2,-,CASSQGYPNKQYF,TGTGCCAGCAGCCAGGGATACCCCAACAAGCAGTACTTC
TRBD2,TRBJ2-2,TRBV4-1,once,CASSVREARPSELFF,TGCGCCAGCAGCGTACGGGAGGCTAGACCGTCGGAGCTGTTTTTT
-,TRBJ1-2,TRBV29-1,-,CSVEDREAYGYTF,TGCAGCGTTGAAGACAGGGAGGCCTATGGCTACACCTTC